The text below deals with one TCR beta chain. Its cognate antigen has yet to be identified. No much larger clone is present one base from it, and per-base qualities are unavailable. Trimming costs V 6 bases and J 1 base, and their ends lie 16 bases apart. Sequences SNHLY (CDR1) and FYNNEI (CDR2) are obtained from the germline V gene. The CDR3, from cysteine to phenylalanine, totals 16 residues. Of the read, only the CDR3 DNA is kept; its 48 bases are in frame from base 1. This entry is derived from a study (dated by TCRdb to between 2020 and 2023). Broader findings and caveats from the paper: According to the authors, more investigation is needed, including longitudinal sampling and evaluation of a control group.

TCR beta chain repertoires were profiled by survey-level sequencing on the immunoSEQ platform. On the study's bioinformatics: Repertoire diversity was quantified by the inverse Simpson index, and CDR3 amino acid length spectratypes and V-J pairing frequencies were compared. To annotate clonotypes specific to SARS-CoV-2, CMV, influenza A and EBV, TCR beta CDR3 sequences were compared against VDJdb. In its TCRdb copy, this immuneACCESS table keeps in-frame sequences only and misses some clones. Where compared with another copy, unresolved V genes explain less than half of these, and the others have no known cause. That table is the source of V, J and clone size, and D and trimming were worked out from the DNA. The table for this sample lists under 55,000 clones; over 90% of them were counted only once. The ten largest clones add up to around 10% of the sample. PBMCs were separated from peripheral blood, and TCR beta sequencing was performed on genomic DNA obtained from unsorted PBMCs.

This TCR came from a man aged 35-49 years with rheumatoid arthritis. Input material: PBMCs. In this chain, TRBV2 is recombined with TRBJ1-3; there is no confident call for the D gene. DNA sequence: TGTGCCAGCAGCGGAAAGGGCAGGCTTTCTGGAAACACCATATATTTT. Its protein product is CASSGKGRLSGNTIYF.